Listed below are T cell receptor beta chains from one sample, sequenced in a study of blood T cells in healthy people across ages. MiXCR, applied by TCRdb to the 5' RACE reads, yields one record per CDR3 protein. This table holds about a million distinct CDR3 sequences, just over 50% found once. The sample consisted of blood. These receptors all stem from a woman aged 55-69 years in good health. The CDR3 runs from the conserved cysteine through the conserved F or W. The order of the fields is CDR3 protein, J gene, V gene.

CASGPWSSSYNEQFF,TRBJ2-1,TRBV28
CASSYTTGEQFF,TRBJ2-1,TRBV6-2/TRBV6-3
CASSYSRALAPSYNKQFF,TRBJ2-1,TRBV6-2/TRBV6-3
CASRNRPYEQYF,TRBJ2-7,TRBV5-1
CASRSGGQGYTF,TRBJ1-2,TRBV28
CSAFHRGGGSYNEQFF,TRBJ2-1,TRBV20-1
CASERMTPGDTQYF,TRBJ2-3,TRBV2
CASRLVQETQYF,TRBJ2-5,TRBV6-1
CASSSGDSIHYGYTF,TRBJ1-2,TRBV12-3/TRBV12-4
CSARPGAGGSGEQFF,TRBJ2-1,TRBV20-1
CASSLASTGEDEQYF,TRBJ2-7,TRBV5-1
CASSPRLNWEQYF,TRBJ2-5,TRBV28
CATQDREEETQYF,TRBJ2-5,TRBV10-3
CSVLDRGVSEYEQYF,TRBJ2-7,TRBV29-1
CATTTGSTNEKLFF,TRBJ1-4,TRBV15
CSTDQPPGGGADYGYTF,TRBJ1-2,TRBV20-1
CASSPTRSHEQYF,TRBJ2-7,TRBV27
CASSPSIYEQYF,TRBJ2-7,TRBV12-3/TRBV12-4
CASSGTTNTGELYF,TRBJ2-3,TRBV18
CSASSGFSYNEQFF,TRBJ2-1,TRBV20-1
CTSSQTRNQPQHF,TRBJ1-5,TRBV3-1
CAISDYQGQDTQYF,TRBJ2-3,TRBV10-3
CASSSLRDFYGYTF,TRBJ1-2,TRBV11-2
CATSRDQGQQETQYF,TRBJ2-5,TRBV15
CSTLPLAVGEQFF,TRBJ2-1,TRBV29-1
CARSPGTSGSDSYEQYF,.,TRBV12-3/TRBV12-4
CASSPTGTETQYF,TRBJ2-5,TRBV6-2/TRBV6-3
CASSVLVLQETPYF,TRBJ2-5,TRBV28
CASSVDLAGGKDTQYF,TRBJ2-3,TRBV9
CASSLPMGIQYF,TRBJ2-4,TRBV4-1
CASSPRTSGRMDTQYF,TRBJ2-3,TRBV7-8
CASSYETGWESSYNEQFF,TRBJ2-1,TRBV5-1
CASSQTQGAGDYGYTF,TRBJ1-2,TRBV4-2
CASSQDFGEQFF,TRBJ2-1,TRBV3-1
CASSQATSGVLPDTQYF,TRBJ2-3,TRBV4-3
CASSFRLADPKNIQYF,TRBJ2-4,TRBV12-3/TRBV12-4
CASSFPYNEQFF,TRBJ2-1,TRBV12-3/TRBV12-4
CASSPSSSGTDTQYF,TRBJ2-3,TRBV18
CSARDLSGRAISFYEQYF,TRBJ2-7,TRBV20-1
CASTKGVEYEQYF,TRBJ2-7,TRBV25-1